Listed below are T cell receptor beta chains from one sample, sequenced in a study of T cell responses to AZD1222 COVID-19 vaccine. The table came from immunoSEQ multiplex PCR; TCRdb's copy has only in-frame clones and leaves some out. Of about 69,000 clones listed, around 80% are singletons. The material was peripheral blood, obtained 28 days after the second AZD1222 dose. The receptors stem from an adult who received the AZD1222 COVID-19 vaccine. Both conserved end residues are part of each CDR3. D genes are given only for firm matches. Clone size is stated in some rows and not others, as once, few, many or a class when expanded.

clone_size	d_call	j_call	v_call	cdr3_aa	cdr3_nt
.	TRBD1	TRBJ1-5	TRBV18	CASSQGQGGNQPQHF	TGTGCCAGCTCACAGGGACAGGGAGGGAATCAGCCCCAGCATTTT
.	.	TRBJ2-7	TRBV5-1	CASSLGATDAYEQYF	TGCGCCAGCAGCTTGGGGGCGACGGACGCCTACGAGCAGTACTTC
.	.	TRBJ2-7	TRBV19	CASSIRDRVGGEQYF	TGTGCCAGTAGTATTCGTGACAGAGTGGGGGGCGAGCAGTACTTC
.	.	TRBJ1-5	TRBV19	CASRNLDSFNQPQHF	TGTGCCAGTCGAAACCTCGACAGCTTCAATCAGCCCCAGCATTTT
.	TRBD2	TRBJ2-1	TRBV28	CASSSSGTSAYNEQFF	TGTGCCAGCAGTTCCTCGGGGACTAGCGCTTACAATGAGCAGTTCTTC
.	.	TRBJ1-5	TRBV6-6	CASSYIQGSGNQPQHF	TGTGCCAGCAGTTACATACAGGGAAGCGGCAATCAGCCCCAGCATTTT
.	.	TRBJ1-2	TRBV11-2	CASSKDSTYGYTF	TGTGCCAGCAGCAAGGACAGCACCTATGGCTACACCTTC
once	.	TRBJ2-7	TRBV11-2	CASSLLQSYEQYF	TGTGCCAGCAGCTTACTACAGTCCTACGAGCAGTACTTC
.	TRBD1	TRBJ1-5	TRBV19	CASSITGARGNQPQHF	TGTGCCAGTAGTATCACAGGGGCCCGGGGCAATCAGCCCCAGCATTTT
.	.	TRBJ2-7	TRBV18	CASSTTEYYEQYF	TGTGCCAGCTCAACGACAGAGTACTACGAGCAGTACTTC
.	.	TRBJ1-4	TRBV28	CASSLSDEKLFF	TGTGCCAGCAGTTTATCGGATGAAAAACTGTTTTTT
.	TRBD1	TRBJ2-2	TRBV6-1	CASSEWDRGPGELFF	TGTGCCAGCAGTGAATGGGACAGGGGTCCCGGGGAGCTGTTTTTT
.	.	TRBJ2-6	TRBV6-5	CASISSGANVLTF	TGTGCCAGCATTTCCTCTGGGGCCAACGTCCTGACTTTC
many	TRBD2	TRBJ2-7	TRBV30	CAWSGGTSGVYEQYF	TGTGCCTGGAGTGGGGGGACTAGCGGGGTCTACGAGCAGTACTTC
.	.	TRBJ2-6	TRBV13	CASSTARGLGANVLTF	TGTGCCAGCAGCACAGCCCGCGGGCTCGGGGCCAACGTCCTGACTTTC
.	.	TRBJ2-7	TRBV20-1	CSASGGGDTNYEQYF	TGCAGTGCTAGTGGGGGAGGGGACACGAACTACGAGCAGTACTTC
.	.	TRBJ1-1	TRBV12-3/TRBV12-4	CASSLQTEAFF	TGTGCCAGCAGTCTACAGACTGAAGCTTTCTTT
.	.	TRBJ2-3	TRBV7-2	CASSLDSTDTQYF	TGTGCCAGCAGCTTGGACAGCACAGATACGCAGTATTTT
.	.	TRBJ1-1	TRBV19	CASSTTPENTEAFF	TGTGCCAGTAGCACCACTCCCGAGAACACTGAAGCTTTCTTT
.	.	TRBJ2-7	TRBV18	CASSAGVAYEQYF	TGTGCCAGCTCCGCAGGGGTGGCCTACGAGCAGTACTTC
.	.	TRBJ1-5	TRBV5-4	CASSLYGGNQPQHF	TGTGCCAGCAGCTTGTATGGAGGCAATCAGCCCCAGCATTTT
.	.	TRBJ1-1	TRBV29-1	CSGLRGGAFF	TGCAGCGGCCTCAGGGGAGGGGCTTTCTTT
.	.	TRBJ1-2	TRBV9	CASSVDSTYGYTF	TGTGCCAGCAGCGTGGACAGTACCTATGGCTACACCTTC
.	.	TRBJ2-4	TRBV6-2/TRBV6-3	CASSYEWGAKNIQYF	TGTGCCAGCAGTTACGAATGGGGGGCCAAAAACATTCAGTACTTC
.	.	TRBJ1-6	TRBV5-6	CASSLTETVLTLSPLHF	TGTGCCAGCAGCCTGACGGAGACAGTTCTTACTCTTTCACCCCTCCACTTT
.	.	TRBJ2-3	TRBV7-2	CASSPVGGTDTQYF	TGTGCCAGCAGCCCAGTGGGGGGAACAGATACGCAGTATTTT
.	TRBD1	TRBJ1-1	TRBV5-1	CASSLAGQGFGMNTEAFF	TGCGCCAGCAGCTTGGCTGGACAGGGGTTTGGCATGAACACTGAAGCTTTCTTT
few	.	TRBJ1-1	TRBV29-1	CSAVLGTEAFF	TGCAGCGCCGTTCTGGGGACTGAAGCTTTCTTT
.	TRBD2	TRBJ2-1	TRBV6-1	CASSEGGGAFYEQFF	TGTGCCAGCAGTGAAGGCGGGGGGGCCTTTTATGAGCAGTTCTTC
.	.	TRBJ1-3	TRBV19	CASTGSGNTIYF	TGTGCCAGCACAGGCTCTGGAAACACCATATATTTT
.	TRBD1	TRBJ1-2	TRBV19	CASRTGGFYGYTF	TGTGCCAGTAGGACAGGGGGCTTCTATGGCTACACCTTC
.	.	TRBJ2-1	TRBV9	CASSVGGGLSYNEQFF	TGTGCCAGCAGCGTAGGGGGGGGCCTCTCCTACAATGAGCAGTTCTTC
once	.	TRBJ2-7	TRBV9	CASSVGQTTYEQYF	TGTGCCAGCAGCGTAGGACAGACGACCTACGAGCAGTACTTC
few	TRBD1	TRBJ1-5	TRBV2	CASTGGQPGSGGNQPQHF	TGTGCCAGCACCGGGGGACAGCCCGGATCCGGGGGCAATCAGCCCCAGCATTTT
.	.	TRBJ1-2	TRBV19	CASSIEPRSSGYTF	TGTGCCAGTAGTATAGAGCCCAGGAGTTCTGGCTACACCTTC
.	.	TRBJ2-5	TRBV12-5	CASGQRIVGETQYF	TGTGCTAGTGGCCAAAGGATAGTCGGAGAGACCCAGTACTTC
.	.	TRBJ1-2	TRBV3-1/TRBV3-2	CASSQDGRGIYGYTF	TGTGCCAGCAGCCAAGACGGCAGGGGAATCTATGGCTACACCTTC
.	TRBD1	TRBJ1-1	TRBV6-1	CASSNGGQGKTEAFF	TGTGCCAGCAGTAACGGGGGACAGGGTAAAACTGAAGCTTTCTTT
.	TRBD1	TRBJ1-3	TRBV5-1	CASSAGTAGNTIYF	TGCGCCAGCAGCGCCGGGACAGCTGGAAACACCATATATTTT
few	TRBD2	TRBJ2-3	TRBV7-3	CASSLSGGVLDTQYF	TGTGCCAGCAGCTTAAGCGGGGGGGTTTTAGATACGCAGTATTTT
.	.	TRBJ2-7	TRBV25-1	CASKFSYEQYF	TGTGCCAGCAAGTTCAGCTACGAGCAGTACTTC
.	.	TRBJ2-1	TRBV6-5	CASSPGLFEQFF	TGTGCCAGCAGTCCCGGACTATTTGAGCAGTTCTTC
.	TRBD1	TRBJ2-2	TRBV27	CASSFRGRVYGELFF	TGTGCCAGCAGTTTCAGGGGGCGCGTCTACGGGGAGCTGTTTTTT
few	TRBD1	TRBJ2-5	TRBV7-9	CASSRDRGSQETQYF	TGTGCCAGCAGCCGGGACAGGGGAAGCCAAGAGACCCAGTACTTC
once	.	TRBJ1-5	TRBV9	CASSASQGSNQPQHF	TGTGCCAGCAGCGCCTCACAGGGAAGCAATCAGCCCCAGCATTTT
.	.	TRBJ1-4	TRBV24-1	CATSDGSAGAEKLFF	TGTGCCACCAGTGATGGATCCGCGGGAGCAGAAAAACTGTTTTTT
.	.	TRBJ1-2	TRBV27	CASRFLATQNYGYTF	TGTGCCAGCAGGTTTTTGGCGACCCAGAACTATGGCTACACCTTC
.	.	TRBJ2-2	TRBV28	CASRRPAGELFF	TGTGCCAGCAGACGACCTGCCGGGGAGCTGTTTTTT
few	.	TRBJ2-1	TRBV19	CASSWAPYNEQFF	TGTGCCAGTAGTTGGGCCCCCTACAATGAGCAGTTCTTC
.	.	TRBJ2-7	TRBV4-3	CASSQARLSYEQYF	TGCGCCAGCAGCCAGGCCAGGTTATCCTACGAGCAGTACTTC